This TCR beta chain is from a study of PD-1 blockade in classical Hodgkin lymphoma. The repertoire was sequenced with immunoSEQ multiplex PCR; TCRdb's copy has only in-frame clones and lacks some. The sample lists about 32,000 clones, around 85% occurring once. Time point specified: cycle 4 day 1 (C4D1), after less than seven weeks of nivolumab. All patients experienced relapse after autologous stem cell transplantation, and brentuximab vedotin exposure was variable. The clonotype originates from a human donor with classical Hodgkin lymphoma. Specimen: peripheral blood mononuclear cells (PBMCs), collected before the fourth cycle of nivolumab.

DNA for the CDR3: TGCAGCGTGGAGGCAGGGGGCGGCTATGGCTACACCTTC. It specifies CSVEAGGGYGYTF. The rearrangement links TRBV29-1 to TRBJ1-2; 8 bases are shared with TRBD1. The CDR3 contains 13 residues. CDR1 SQVTM and CDR2 ANQGSEA come from the germline V gene. Trimming cost V 6 bases and J 4 bases; bases outside gene matches: 7.